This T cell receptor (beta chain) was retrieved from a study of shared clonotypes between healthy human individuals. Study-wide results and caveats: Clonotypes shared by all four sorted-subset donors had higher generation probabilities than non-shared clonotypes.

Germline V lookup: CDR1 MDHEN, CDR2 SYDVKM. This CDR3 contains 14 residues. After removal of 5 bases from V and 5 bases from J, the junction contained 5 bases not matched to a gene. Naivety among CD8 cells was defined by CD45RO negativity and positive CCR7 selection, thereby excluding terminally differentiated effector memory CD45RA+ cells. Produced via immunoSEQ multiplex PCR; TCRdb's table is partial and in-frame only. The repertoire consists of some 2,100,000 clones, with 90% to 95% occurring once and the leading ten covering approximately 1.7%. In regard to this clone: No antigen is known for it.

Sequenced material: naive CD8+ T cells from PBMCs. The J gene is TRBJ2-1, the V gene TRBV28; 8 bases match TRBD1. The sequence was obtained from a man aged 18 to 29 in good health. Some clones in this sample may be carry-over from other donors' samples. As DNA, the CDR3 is TGTGCCAGCAGTCCCTGGACAGGGAACAATGAGCAGTTCTTC. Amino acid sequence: CASSPWTGNNEQFF. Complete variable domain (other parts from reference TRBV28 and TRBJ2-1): DVKVTQSSRYLVKRTGEKVFLECVQDMDHENMFWYRQDPGLGLRLIYFSYDVKMKEKGDIPEGYSVSREKKERFSLILESASTNQTSMYLCASSPWTGNNEQFFGPGTRLTVL.